A selection of T cell receptor beta chains follows, all from one sample in a study of T cell changes during pregnancy in multiple sclerosis. The protocol was immunoSEQ multiplex PCR, while the TCRdb copy is restricted to in-frame clones and leaves out a portion. The data contain some 41,000 clones, about 89% of them singletons. Source: CD4+ T cells from peripheral blood mononuclear cells, taken after pregnancy. Receptors originate from a female donor with multiple sclerosis, enrolled in a pregnancy study. Both conserved end residues are part of each CDR3. A D gene is named only where the DNA matches it firmly.

CDR3: CASSYRADGNGEQYF; DNA: TGTGCCAGCAGTTACCGTGCGGACGGGAACGGCGAGCAGTACTTC; V: TRBV6-5; D: NA; J: TRBJ2-7
CDR3: CASEGTGRNEQFF; DNA: TGTGCCAGCGAGGGGACAGGACGGAATGAGCAGTTCTTC; V: TRBV5-4; D: TRBD1; J: TRBJ2-1
CDR3: CASSPDLGETQYF; DNA: TGTGCCAGCAGCCCCGACCTGGGCGAGACCCAGTACTTC; V: TRBV7-9; D: NA; J: TRBJ2-5
CDR3: CASSERTGLYGYTF; DNA: TGTGCCAGCAGTGAACGAACAGGGCTATATGGCTACACCTTC; V: TRBV2; D: NA; J: TRBJ1-2
CDR3: CSARVQEQYF; DNA: TGCAGTGCTAGGGTACAGGAGCAGTACTTC; V: TRBV20-1; D: NA; J: TRBJ2-7
CDR3: CASSLYRVGYTF; DNA: TGTGCCAGCAGCTTATACAGGGTCGGCTACACCTTC; V: TRBV7-2; D: NA; J: TRBJ1-2
CDR3: CASSESPSGDTDTQYF; DNA: TGTGCCAGCAGTGAATCCCCTAGCGGGGACACAGATACGCAGTATTTT; V: TRBV25-1; D: TRBD2; J: TRBJ2-3
CDR3: CAWSLGNTIYF; DNA: TGTGCCTGGAGTCTTGGAAACACCATATATTTT; V: TRBV30; D: NA; J: TRBJ1-3
CDR3: CASSSASGNTGELFF; DNA: TGCGCCAGCAGCTCAGCTAGCGGGAACACCGGGGAGCTGTTTTTT; V: TRBV5-1; D: TRBD2; J: TRBJ2-2
CDR3: CASSLTGGSYGYTF; DNA: TGTGCCAGCAGCTTGACAGGAGGGAGCTATGGCTACACCTTC; V: TRBV5-6; D: NA; J: TRBJ1-2
CDR3: CASSSPGGPNTEAFF; DNA: TGTGCCAGCAGTTCCCCAGGGGGCCCGAACACTGAAGCTTTCTTT; V: TRBV28; D: TRBD1; J: TRBJ1-1
CDR3: CAWSEGQYTPQHF; DNA: TGTGCCTGGAGTGAAGGACAGTACACGCCCCAGCATTTT; V: TRBV30; D: NA; J: TRBJ1-5
CDR3: CSGGLAAETQYF; DNA: TGCAGCGGCGGACTAGCTGCTGAGACCCAGTACTTC; V: TRBV29-1; D: TRBD2; J: TRBJ2-5
CDR3: CARGETYEQYF; DNA: TGTGCCCGAGGAGAGACCTACGAGCAGTACTTC; V: TRBV30; D: NA; J: TRBJ2-7
CDR3: CASSSGFQAFF; DNA: TGCGCCAGCAGCTCGGGTTTTCAAGCTTTCTTT; V: TRBV5-1; D: NA; J: TRBJ1-1
CDR3: CAISGRTSGRYEQYF; DNA: TGTGCCATCAGTGGTCGGACTAGCGGGAGGTACGAGCAGTACTTC; V: TRBV10-3; D: TRBD2; J: TRBJ2-7
CDR3: CASSWTGWNEQFF; DNA: TGTGCCAGTAGTTGGACAGGCTGGAATGAGCAGTTCTTC; V: TRBV19; D: TRBD1; J: TRBJ2-1